The entry that follows covers one T cell receptor (beta chain) sequence. Germline V CDR1 and CDR2: SGDLS, YYNGEE. V lost 3 bases and J lost 0; bases outside the gene matches: 5. This CDR3 is 16 amino acids long. Repertoires were generated with immunoSEQ multiplex PCR, while TCRdb's copy carries only in-frame clones and drops some. This table has approximately 150,000 clones, more than 80% appearing once. This entry is derived from a study of cytotoxic CD8 clonotypes in ibrutinib-treated CLL. As for the study in general: Among patients, some 24 responded partially and 2 completely; around 15 then stayed remitted and around 12 progressed after median around 73 months.

The material was PBMCs, obtained after 24 months of ibrutinib treatment. The source is a human donor with chronic lymphocytic leukemia. V usage is TRBV9 and J usage is TRBJ2-1, with 8 bases fitting TRBD2. CDR3: CASSEMSGSSYNEQFF. For the CDR3, the DNA is TGTGCCAGCAGCGAGATGAGCGGGAGCTCCTACAATGAGCAGTTCTTC.